This T cell receptor beta chain comes out of a study of T cell responses to AZD1222 COVID-19 vaccine. Study outcomes and limitations: Among those given AZD1222, only five or six were seropositive at baseline.

Repertoires were generated with immunoSEQ multiplex PCR, while TCRdb's copy carries only in-frame clones and drops some. The top ten clones hold more than 6.5% of a sample with some 150,000 clones, roughly nine tenths of them seen once. Remarks on this clone: Antigen unknown.

The V gene end was trimmed by 5 bases and the J gene end by 6 bases; junction bases not matched to a gene: 6. CDR1 is SGHTA, CDR2 FQGNSA, per germline. The CDR3 loop spans 15 amino acids. The chain has TRBV7-2 and TRBJ1-4; 10 bases match TRBD1. Sequences were derived from peripheral blood, sampled after recovery from COVID-19. The source is an adult who had recovered from COVID-19. The DNA of the CDR3 is TGTGCCAGCAGCCCTCGGACAGGGGGGGATGAAAAACTGTTTTTT. It yields the protein CASSPRTGGDEKLFF.